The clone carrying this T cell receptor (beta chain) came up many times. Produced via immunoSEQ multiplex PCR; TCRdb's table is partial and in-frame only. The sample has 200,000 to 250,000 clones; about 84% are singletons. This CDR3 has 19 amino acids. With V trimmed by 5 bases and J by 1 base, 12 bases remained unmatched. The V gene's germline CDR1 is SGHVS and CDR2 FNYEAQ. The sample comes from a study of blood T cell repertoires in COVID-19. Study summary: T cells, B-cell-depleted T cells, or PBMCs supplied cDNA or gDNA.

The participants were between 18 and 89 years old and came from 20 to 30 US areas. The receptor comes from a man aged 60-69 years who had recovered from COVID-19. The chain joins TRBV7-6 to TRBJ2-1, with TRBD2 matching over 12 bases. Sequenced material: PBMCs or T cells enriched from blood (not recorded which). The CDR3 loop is CASSGETSGGFRSYNEQFF. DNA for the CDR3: TGTGCCAGCAGCGGGGAGACTAGCGGGGGATTTCGGTCCTACAATGAGCAGTTCTTC.